A single sample gave rise to the 9 T cell receptor beta chains below, sequenced in a study of early T cells in non-severe SARS-CoV-2 infection (dated by TCRdb to the early 2020s). Receptor amplification or capture employed 5' RACE. Sequencing was carried out with a NextSeq 500. The public reads were reanalyzed by TCRdb: fastp trimming at Q25, MiXCR alignment, in-frame beta chains only. For every CDR3 protein sequence, its rows merge into one entry that carries the most common genes and DNA. The sample table shows 25,000 or so distinct CDR3 sequences, and roughly 3% are seen once. The ten largest clones capture under 0.75% of the sample. The sequenced sample consisted of whole blood. These receptors all come from an adult who was a healthcare worker with PCR-confirmed SARS-CoV-2 infection or an uninfected control (not recorded which).

The table lists this clonotype with a few counts. The rearrangement joins TRBV9 to TRBJ2-5; 9 bases agree with TRBD2. Germline V lookup: CDR1 SGDLS, CDR2 YYNGEE. V shed 0 bases and J 3 bases; nucleotides not matched to a gene: 3. The CDR3 length is 15 residues. CDR3 DNA: TGTGCCAGCAGCGTAGGGGGCGGGGGGGAAGAGACCCAGTACTTC. As protein: CASSVGGGGEETQYF.

This clonotype was counted ten times or more. The chain combines TRBV6-6 with TRBJ2-2, with D perhaps TRBD2 (6 bases). Trimming cost V 2 bases and J 5 bases, with 15 bases left between them. The germline CDR1 and CDR2 sequences are MNHNY and SVGAGI (reference sequence). The CDR3 covers 16 residues. The CDR3 nucleotides read TGTGCCAGCAGTTACACCGGCGGGACTCCTACCGGGGAGCTGTTTTTT. It is translated as CASSYTGGTPTGELFF.

This clonotype was seen ten or more times. The chain combines TRBV10-2 with TRBJ1-1; D unclear. V was clipped by 3 bases and J by 8 bases, with 10 bases between them. The CDR3 is 12 residues long. The germline V gene has CDR1 WSHSY and CDR2 SAAADI. CDR3 region: CASSDPDAEAFF. The CDR3 region has the DNA TGCGCCAGCAGTGATCCGGACGCCGAAGCTTTCTTT.

This clonotype has more than one count but fewer than ten. DNA for the CDR3: TGTGCCAGCAGCCTCGACAAGTCCCCCACCAATGAGCAGTTCTTC. This sequence encodes CASSLDKSPTNEQFF. This chain uses TRBV7-7 with TRBJ2-1; D call uncertain. Germline CDR1 is SSHAT and CDR2 is FNYEAQ (reference sequence). V was trimmed by 5 bases and J by 6 bases, leaving 17 bases between them. The CDR3 sequence is 15 residues long.

At least ten counts were recorded for this clonotype. The CDR3 is CASSQAYTSHRPYYF. For the CDR3, the DNA is TGTGCCAGCAGCCAAGCCTACACATCTCACCGGCCTTATTACTTC. The chain couples TRBV3-1 to TRBJ2-5; D remains ambiguous. Trimming stripped 1 base from V and 14 bases from J, with 23 bases between. CDR3 length: 15 residues. CDR1 and CDR2 (germline): LGHDT, YNNKEL (reference sequence).

This clonotype has ten or more counts. The rearrangement links TRBV5-5 to TRBJ2-5; the D is unclear. The CDR3 sequence is 13 residues long. Germline CDR1 SGHKS, CDR2 YYEKEE (reference sequence). Trimming stripped 1 base from V and 2 bases from J, with 6 bases between. CDR3 DNA: TGTGCCAGCAGCTTGTGGGATCAAGAGACCCAGTACTTC. It yields the protein CASSLWDQETQYF.

This clonotype was picked up many times. J is TRBJ1-2 and V is TRBV9; the match to TRBD1 covers 9 bases. The CDR3 length is 16 residues. Germline V CDR1 and CDR2: SGDLS, YYNGEE. With V trimmed by 5 bases and J by 6 bases, 14 bases remained unmatched. CDR3 sequence reads: CASRSPSLDRGNGYTF. CDR3 in DNA: TGTGCCAGCAGGTCCCCCTCGTTGGACAGGGGCAATGGCTACACCTTC. The full variable domain, completed using reference TRBV9 and TRBJ1-2, is DSGVTQTPKHLITATGQRVTLRCSPRSGDLSVYWYQQSLDQGLQFLIQYYNGEERAKGNILERFSAQQFPDLHSELNLSSLELGDSALYFCASRSPSLDRGNGYTFGSGTRLTVV.

This clonotype has ten or more counts. This chain links TRBV19 with TRBJ2-3; D assignment may be TRBD1 or TRBD2 (6 bases each). Trimming took off 7 bases at V and 6 bases at J, with 14 bases between the two ends. Germline CDR1 reads LNHDA; CDR2 reads SQIVND (reference sequence). This CDR3 has 13 amino acids. Here the CDR3 reads CASTEGGPDTQYF. The CDR3 DNA reads TGTGCCAGTACGGAGGGGGGTCCGGATACGCAGTATTTT.

This clonotype was observed at least ten times. This rearrangement joins TRBV6-5 to TRBJ2-7; 8 nucleotides align to TRBD1. The CDR3 consists of 13 residues. From germline, CDR1 is MNHEY and CDR2 SVGAGI. After removal of 6 bases from V and 6 bases from J, the junction contained 7 bases not matched to a gene. The CDR3 region is CASSLGQGSEQYV. DNA of the CDR3: TGTGCCAGCAGCCTTGGACAGGGTTCCGAGCAGTACGTC.